These 26 T cell receptor beta chains share one sample of origin, sequenced in a study of blood T cells in healthy people across ages (dated by TCRdb to between 2014 and 2017). Libraries came from 5' RACE. The second PCR ran for roughly 6 to 11 cycles and used a J-beta primer mix along with a sample-barcoded 5' primer. TCRdb passed the public sequencing reads through fastp at Q25 and MiXCR, retaining productive beta sequences. Duplicate CDR3 protein sequences are folded into a single record with the most common DNA and genes. A total of 1.5 million to 2 million distinct CDR3 sequences appear in this sample, roughly two fifths of them only once. Of the sample, around 23% is held by the ten largest clones. Sample: blood. The receptors derive from a human donor in good health.

The chain carries TRBV7-2 and TRBJ2-1; D is uncertain. Germline lookup yields CDR1 SGHTA and CDR2 FQGNSA. The CDR3 consists of 15 residues. V lost 1 base and J 3 bases, leaving 10 bases between the germline ends. CDR3 nucleotides: TGTGCCAGCAGCTTAGTGGTTGGTTTCTACAATGAGCAGTTCTTC. As protein: CASSLVVGFYNEQFF.

V usage is TRBV20-1 and J usage is TRBJ1-4; D may be TRBD1 (5 bases). The CDR3 extends over 15 amino acids. Germline V gene sequence: CDR1 DFQATT, CDR2 SNEGSKA (reference sequence). Trimming took 4 bases from V and 3 from J, leaving 15 bases between them. For the CDR3, the DNA is TGCAGTGCTACCGACGGAGGGGTGGCTAATGAAAAACTGTTTTTT. Protein: CSATDGGVANEKLFF.

This clonotype was counted a single time. The chain links TRBV20-1 to TRBJ1-6; a possible D gene is TRBD1 (6 bases). V lost 4 bases and J 3 bases, leaving 16 bases between the germline ends. The CDR3 loop spans 16 amino acids. Germline loops: CDR1 DFQATT, CDR2 SNEGSKA (reference sequence). CDR3 loop: CSAKEGGGGYNSPLHF. For the CDR3, the DNA is TGCAGTGCTAAAGAAGGAGGGGGGGGCTATAATTCACCCCTCCACTTT.

This clonotype was seen more than once but under ten times. The J gene is TRBJ2-1, the V gene TRBV15; D remains ambiguous. Trimming took off 7 bases at V and 3 bases at J, with 7 bases between the two ends. The length of the CDR3 is 12 residues. CDR1 and CDR2 (germline): LNHNV, YYDKDF (reference sequence). The CDR3: CATKGLYNEQFF. The CDR3 region has the DNA TGTGCCACCAAAGGCCTCTACAATGAGCAGTTCTTC.

This chain joins TRBV7-9 and TRBJ2-4, with TRBD1 as a possible D gene (5 bases). This CDR3 is built from 15 residues. V lost 2 bases and J 13 bases, leaving 21 bases between the germline ends. Germline lookup yields CDR1 SEHNR and CDR2 FQNEAQ (reference sequence). CDR3 in DNA: TGTGCCAGCAGCTTAACAGGTTCCAATTACAATGTGCAGTACTTC. As protein: CASSLTGSNYNVQYF.

The rearrangement joins TRBV7-9 to TRBJ2-1; the D gene is possibly TRBD1 (6 bases). This CDR3 is 15 amino acids long. The ends were cut back, 8 bases at V and 6 bases at J, with 20 bases in the middle. In germline, CDR1 is SEHNR, CDR2 FQNEAQ (reference sequence). This CDR3 is CASGSGTHWANEQFF. In DNA, the CDR3 is TGTGCCAGCGGCTCCGGGACACACTGGGCCAATGAGCAGTTCTTC.

The V gene is TRBV29-1, the J gene TRBJ2-1, with TRBD1 as a possible D gene (5 bases). Germline assignment: CDR1 SQVTM and CDR2 ANQGSEA. The CDR3 has 14 residues. V shed 2 bases and J shed 0 bases, with 8 bases lying between them. This CDR3 is CSVERQSSYNEQFF. As DNA, the CDR3 is TGCAGCGTTGAAAGACAGAGCTCCTACAATGAGCAGTTCTTC.

This clonotype appeared a few times. The rearrangement joins TRBV7-3 to TRBJ2-1; tentatively, D is TRBD1 or TRBD2 (6 bases each). Germline CDR1 reads SGHTA; CDR2 reads FQGTGA. V was trimmed by 2 bases and J by 0 bases, leaving 11 bases between them. The CDR3 consists of 16 residues. The CDR3 sequence is CASSLLGGLSYNEQFF. CDR3 nucleotide sequence: TGTGCCAGCAGCTTACTGGGGGGCCTCTCCTACAATGAGCAGTTCTTC.

The CDR3 is CASRLRDGGYEQYF. For the CDR3, the DNA is TGTGCCAGCAGGTTAAGGGACGGCGGATACGAGCAGTACTTC. This chain joins TRBV27 and TRBJ2-7; D assignment may be TRBD1 or TRBD2 (5 bases each). The CDR3 spans 14 residues. Germline V gene lookup returns CDR1 MNHEY and CDR2 SMNVEV (reference sequence). The V end was cut by 6 bases, the J end by 4 bases, with 16 bases between.

The chain employs TRBV10-2 and TRBJ2-3; tentatively, D is TRBD1 or TRBD2 (6 bases each). The germline V gene has CDR1 WSHSY and CDR2 SAAADI. The V end was cut by 4 bases, the J end by 2 bases, with 13 bases between. This CDR3 has 15 amino acids. Here the CDR3 reads CASSVAGHPTDTQYF. The CDR3 bases are TGCGCCAGCAGTGTGGCGGGACACCCCACAGATACGCAGTATTTT.

The V and J genes are TRBV2 and TRBJ2-7; 10 bases agree with TRBD1. CDR1 and CDR2 from the germline V gene are SNHLY and FYNNEI. This CDR3 spans 13 amino acids. Trimming cost V 10 bases and J 3 bases; bases outside gene matches: 6. CDR3 sequence reads: CATLDRGNYEQYF. CDR3 sequence (DNA): TGTGCCACCCTGGACAGGGGGAACTACGAGCAGTACTTC.

V is TRBV6-5 and J is TRBJ2-7, with D tentatively TRBD1 or TRBD2 (5 bases each). Per the germline V gene, CDR1 is MNHEY and CDR2 is SVGAGI. This CDR3 has 12 residues. V lost 7 bases and J 1 base, leaving 8 bases between the germline ends. The DNA for the CDR3 is TGTGCCAGCAAGAGGGGATCCTACGAGCAGTACTTC. Amino acid sequence: CASKRGSYEQYF.

This clonotype occurred a few times. The rearrangement links TRBV20-1 to TRBJ2-3; TRBD1 agrees at 10 bases. V lost 6 bases to trimming and J lost 6 bases; unmatched junction nucleotides: 12. Germline CDR1 reads DFQATT; CDR2 reads SNEGSKA (reference sequence). This CDR3 comprises 15 residues. CDR3 coding DNA: TGCAGTGCGCTCGGTAGACAGGGGGCGAGGGATACGCAGTATTTT. Amino acids: CSALGRQGARDTQYF.

Comments on this clonotype: A much bigger clone sits one base away, suggesting this may be a read error. V is TRBV6-2 or TRBV6-3 and J is TRBJ2-4; D unclear. The last part of the DNA fits TRBJ2-7 better; the J call may be wrong. Germline CDR1 reads MNHEY; CDR2 reads SVGEGT. The CDR3 totals 12 residues. The CDR3 sequence: CTSSYTTYEQYF. CDR3 DNA: TGTACCAGCAGTTACACTACCTACGAGCAGTACTTC.

V usage is TRBV12-3 or TRBV12-4 and J usage is TRBJ1-2; a weak D match, TRBD1 (5 bases). The CDR3 covers 12 residues. V lost 0 bases to trimming and J lost 9 bases, with 8 bases between them. CDR3 coding DNA: TGTGCCAGCAGTTTAGCGGGGGAGCGCTACACCTTC. It encodes CASSLAGERYTF.

The genes are TRBV20-1 and TRBJ1-2; TRBD1 matches at 8 bases. The V segment lost 4 bases and the J segment 3 bases; nucleotides outside the gene matches: 7. This CDR3 comprises 14 residues. CDR1 and CDR2 (germline): DFQATT, SNEGSKA (reference sequence). The CDR3 loop is CSATSPTGDYGYTF. The DNA for the CDR3 is TGCAGTGCTACCTCCCCGACAGGGGACTATGGCTACACCTTC.

Here the CDR3 reads CATSRDVPYEQYF. In nucleotides, the CDR3 is TGTGCCACCAGCAGAGATGTCCCCTACGAGCAGTACTTC. The chain combines TRBV15 with TRBJ2-7; D remains ambiguous. The CDR3 has 13 residues. The germline gives CDR1 LNHNV, CDR2 YYDKDF (reference sequence). V lost 0 bases to trimming and J lost 2 bases, with 5 bases between them.

This clonotype was found a few times. The V call is TRBV4-2, the J call TRBJ1-2; D possibly corresponds to TRBD1 (5 bases). The CDR3 consists of 14 residues. V was trimmed by 4 bases and J by 6 bases, leaving 15 bases between them. Germline CDR1 LGHNA, CDR2 YNFKEQ. CDR3 DNA: TGTGCCAGCAGCCTAACGGGGACGGTAAATGGCTACACCTTC. Translating gives CASSLTGTVNGYTF.

The chain links TRBV4-3 to TRBJ1-3, with 7 bases fitting TRBD1. With 2 bases clipped from V and 0 bases from J, the junction kept 10 bases outside the gene matches. Germline V gene sequence: CDR1 LGHNA, CDR2 YSLEER. The CDR3 totals 18 residues. The CDR3 DNA sequence: TGCGCCAGCAGCCAACCTATAACAGGGGATACCTCTGGAAACACCATATATTTT. Its translation is CASSQPITGDTSGNTIYF.

The table lists this clonotype with a count of one. A junction end diverges from the germline sequence, so it may reflect a read error. This rearrangement joins TRBV24-1 to TRBJ1-5; D may be TRBD1 (5 bases). The CDR3 totals 15 residues. Germline V CDR1 and CDR2: KGHDR, SFDVKD. CDR3 nucleotide sequence: TGTGCCACCGGGGGAGATGACGGGAGCAGTCAGCCCCAGCATTTT. This translates into CATGGDDGSSQPQHF.

V is TRBV7-9 and J is TRBJ2-5; TRBD2 is a possible D gene (5 bases). The better agreement between TRBJ2-7 and the DNA end casts doubt on the J call. This CDR3 spans 15 amino acids. CDR1 and CDR2 (germline): SEHNR, FQNEAQ (reference sequence). This chain's CDR3 is CASSLTPGSDYEQYF. As DNA, the CDR3 is TGTGCCAGCAGCTTAACACCGGGATCAGATTACGAGCAGTACTTC.

The chain carries TRBV28 and TRBJ1-1, with 7 bases lining up with TRBD1. The V and J ends lost 3 bases and 8 bases, in that order; junction bases with no gene match: 9. Germline CDR1 and CDR2: MDHEN and SYDVKM. This CDR3 has 14 amino acids. DNA for the CDR3: TGTGCCAGCAGTTTCGAAGGGGGCGAGGGGGAAGCTTTCTTT. Translating gives CASSFEGGEGEAFF. Using reference TRBV28 and TRBJ1-1 for the parts outside the CDR3, the full variable domain is DVKVTQSSRYLVKRTGEKVFLECVQDMDHENMFWYRQDPGLGLRLIYFSYDVKMKEKGDIPEGYSVSREKKERFSLILESASTNQTSMYLCASSFEGGEGEAFFGQGTRLTVV.

The V gene is TRBV4-3, the J gene TRBJ2-1; 9 bases are a match to TRBD1. The end of the DNA fits TRBJ2-7 better, so the J call may be wrong. This CDR3 has 16 residues. The germline gives CDR1 LGHNA, CDR2 YSLEER. CDR3: CASSPHGGTGSYEQYF. The CDR3 nucleotides are TGCGCCAGCAGCCCCCATGGGGGGACAGGGTCCTACGAGCAGTACTTC.

This clonotype was counted a few times. The chain employs TRBV6-5 and TRBJ1-1, with D unresolved. There are 15 residues in the CDR3. V lost 0 bases, J lost 0 bases, and 8 bases lay in between. Germline values: CDR1 MNHEY, CDR2 SVGAGI. Here the CDR3 DNA reads TGTGCCAGCAGTTACTCTCCCACCATGAACACTGAAGCTTTCTTT. It codes for CASSYSPTMNTEAFF.

This clonotype came up a few times. The J gene is TRBJ2-1, the V gene TRBV4-1, with D possibly being TRBD2 (7 bases). Trimming took off 6 bases at V and 7 bases at J, with 19 bases between the two ends. Germline V gene sequence: CDR1 MGHRA, CDR2 YSYEKL. This CDR3 is built from 15 residues. Written as DNA, the CDR3 is TGCGCCAGCAGTCCCTTGCGGGGGCCTCTGAATGAGCAGTTCTTC. This translates into CASSPLRGPLNEQFF.

This clonotype has at least ten counts. This sequence joins TRBV20-1 and TRBJ2-5; TRBD2 agrees at 9 bases. This CDR3 spans 13 amino acids. J lost 5 bases, V lost 7 bases, and 8 bases had no gene match. Per the germline V gene, CDR1 is DFQATT and CDR2 is SNEGSKA (reference sequence). CDR3 region: CSVGGGAVETQYF. As DNA, the CDR3 is TGCAGTGTTGGCGGGGGGGCTGTCGAGACCCAGTACTTC.